This TCR beta chain was sequenced for a study of cytomegalovirus exposure and HLA in healthy donors. Across the whole study: Of the donors genotyped, approximately 430 in all, 75% to 90% fell in the Caucasian-associated ancestry cluster. The study, taken as a whole, reports: Researchers reported in a later analysis that a missense DCLRE1C variant was tied to TCR beta V- and J-gene trimming.

The study ran its PCR with 60 Vbeta and 13 Jbeta primers. Clones were sequenced by immunoSEQ multiplex PCR, and TCRdb holds only the in-frame ones, with some missing. The data contain around 170,000 clones, 82% of them seen just once; the ten biggest clones take up approximately 0.8%. Comments on this clone: The antigen is not known.

Per germline, CDR1 MDHEN and CDR2 SYDVKM. V was pared by 2 bases and J by 8 bases, with 9 bases between. The CDR3 contains 13 residues. The sequenced sample consisted of PBMCs. This sequence joins TRBV28 and TRBJ1-4; D remains ambiguous. The sequence was collected from a woman aged 18-29 years in good health and CMV-seronegative. CDR3 residues: CASSLIEPEKLFF. The CDR3 DNA reads TGTGCCAGCAGTTTAATCGAGCCCGAAAAACTGTTTTTT. Drawing the rest from reference TRBV28 and TRBJ1-4, the complete variable domain is DVKVTQSSRYLVKRTGEKVFLECVQDMDHENMFWYRQDPGLGLRLIYFSYDVKMKEKGDIPEGYSVSREKKERFSLILESASTNQTSMYLCASSLIEPEKLFFGSGTQLSVL.